These 18 T cell receptor beta chains came from one sample sequenced in a study of T cells in Graves' hyperthyroidism and ophthalmopathy. RNA transcripts were the template for amplifying TCR beta CDR3 regions. The HTBI set primed first-round TCR CDR3 RT-PCR. TCRdb reanalysed the multiplex PCR reads using MiXCR and keeps one entry per CDR3 protein. The sample lists nearly 750,000 distinct CDR3 sequences, about a third occurring once. Sequences were obtained from blood. The receptor set was obtained from a woman aged 35 to 49 with Graves' hyperthyroidism.

As regards this clonotype: A much larger clonotype is one base distant, so this may be a read error. V is TRBV20-1 and J is TRBJ1-5; D remains unclear. Deletions cut 1 base from V and 9 bases from J, with 7 bases between. Germline lookup yields CDR1 DFQATT and CDR2 SNEGSKA (reference sequence). The CDR3 loop spans 11 amino acids. The CDR3 bases are TGCAGTGCTAGAGGGGGAAGGCCCCAGCATTTT. Translated, it gives CSARGGRPQHF.

This chain uses TRBV10-2 with TRBJ1-6; no definite D call. Trimming shortened V by 6 bases and J by 5 bases, and 14 bases separated the two germline ends. The CDR3 contains 15 residues. Looked up from germline, CDR1 is WSHSY and CDR2 is SAAADI. Here the CDR3 DNA reads TGCGCCAGCAGAGAAGTGGGCAGCCATAATTCACCCCTCCACTTT. Amino acid sequence: CASREVGSHNSPLHF.

The chain is built from TRBV19 and TRBJ1-2; 7 nucleotides line up with TRBD1. Germline assignment: CDR1 LNHDA and CDR2 SQIVND (reference sequence). This CDR3 is 13 amino acids long. V trimming: 6 bases; J trimming: 6 bases; junction bases outside the gene matches: 7. CDR3 amino acids: CASRLTGNNGYTF. CDR3 DNA sequence: TGTGCCAGTAGGTTGACAGGGAACAATGGCTACACCTTC.

This clonotype was seen ten or more times. Germline is not matched at one junction end, which may reflect a read error. The chain joins TRBV2 to TRBJ2-7; TRBD2 agrees at 7 bases. This CDR3 has 13 residues. Germline CDR1 reads SNHLY; CDR2 reads FYNNEI. The CDR3 loop is CAGSGAFSYEQYF. CDR3 in DNA: TGTGCCGGCAGCGGGGCCTTCTCCTACGAGCAGTACTTC.

This clonotype was seen at least ten times. V is TRBV7-2 and J is TRBJ1-2; no clear D gene. CDR3 length equals 13 residues. Germline V gene sequence: CDR1 SGHTA, CDR2 FQGNSA. V lost 5 bases to trimming and J lost 0 bases, with 7 bases between them. CDR3 protein: CASSGTPNYGYTF. The CDR3 bases are TGTGCCAGCAGCGGAACTCCTAACTATGGCTACACCTTC.

This clonotype occurred many times. The genes are TRBV7-2 and TRBJ1-2, with TRBD1 as a possible D gene (5 bases). CDR3 length: 14 residues. Trimming stripped 1 base from V and 8 bases from J, with 14 bases between. In germline, CDR1 is SGHTA, CDR2 FQGNSA. CDR3 protein: CASSLVSREQGYTF. The CDR3 nucleotides are TGTGCCAGCAGCTTAGTGTCCAGGGAGCAGGGCTACACCTTC.

This clonotype was found once. The chain has TRBV29-1 and TRBJ1-4, with D tentatively TRBD1 (5 bases). The V end lost 8 bases, the J end lost 5 bases, and 15 bases lay between the germline ends. Germline CDR1 is SQVTM and CDR2 is ANQGSEA. The CDR3 has 13 amino acids. CDR3 protein: CSLGLGVNEKLFF. In DNA form, the CDR3 reads TGCAGCCTTGGGTTGGGGGTAAATGAAAAACTGTTTTTT.

This clonotype was found a few times. This chain uses TRBV9 with TRBJ2-5, with 8 bases matching TRBD2. J lost 5 bases, V lost 3 bases, and 6 bases had no gene match. The germline CDR1 and CDR2 sequences are SGDLS and YYNGEE. CDR3 length equals 14 residues. The CDR3 DNA follows: TGTGCCAGCAGCGACGGGGGGGGGTTGGAGACCCAGTACTTC. Translated, it gives CASSDGGGLETQYF. Combining the CDR3 with reference TRBV9 and TRBJ2-5 gives the whole variable domain DSGVTQTPKHLITATGQRVTLRCSPRSGDLSVYWYQQSLDQGLQFLIQYYNGEERAKGNILERFSAQQFPDLHSELNLSSLELGDSALYFCASSDGGGLETQYFGPGTRLLVL.

The chain is built from TRBV29-1 and TRBJ2-1; 10 nucleotides align to TRBD2. Per germline, CDR1 SQVTM and CDR2 ANQGSEA. This CDR3 region has 14 residues. J was trimmed by 7 bases and V by 6 bases; bases with no gene match: 9. The CDR3, as DNA: TGCAGCGTAGAAAGCGGGGGGGCAGGTAATGAGCAGTTCTTC. It yields the protein CSVESGGAGNEQFF.

This sequence joins TRBV6-1 and TRBJ1-1, with D hard to call. CDR1 and CDR2 from the germline V gene are MNHNS and SASEGT. This CDR3 has 15 residues. V dropped 8 bases and J dropped 0 bases, with 16 bases sitting between them. The CDR3 DNA reads TGTGCCAGCGCTGTTACAAAGACCTTGAACACTGAAGCTTTCTTT. Residues: CASAVTKTLNTEAFF.

This clonotype was picked up a small number of times. V usage is TRBV7-9 and J usage is TRBJ1-3, with D hard to call. Per the germline V gene, CDR1 is SEHNR and CDR2 is FQNEAQ (reference sequence). Trimming stripped 1 base from V and 11 bases from J, with 9 bases between. The CDR3 spans 12 residues. The CDR3 reads CASSLEFAAIYF. In DNA, the CDR3 is TGTGCCAGCAGCTTAGAGTTCGCCGCCATATATTTT. The full variable domain, completed using reference TRBV7-9 and TRBJ1-3, is DTGVSQNPRHKITKRGQNVTFRCDPISEHNRLYWYRQTLGQGPEFLTYFQNEAQLEKSRLLSDRFSAERPKGSFSTLEIQRTEQGDSAMYLCASSLEFAAIYFGEGSWLTVV.

This clonotype was found many times. The J gene is TRBJ2-7, the V gene TRBV20-1; the D call may be TRBD1 or TRBD2 (5 bases each). Trimming left V 6 bases short and J 2 bases short, with 14 bases between. The CDR3 extends over 13 amino acids. CDR1 and CDR2 (germline): DFQATT, SNEGSKA (reference sequence). The CDR3 nucleotides are TGCAGTGCCCTCGGGACCTACACCTACGAGCAGTACTTC. This codes for CSALGTYTYEQYF.

V usage is TRBV2 and J usage is TRBJ1-5; D ambiguous. Trimming pared 6 bases from V and 0 bases from J, leaving 12 bases between. In germline, CDR1 is SNHLY, CDR2 FYNNEI. This CDR3 is built from 15 residues. The CDR3 sequence: CASSRMSFSNQPQHF. CDR3 nucleotide sequence: TGTGCCAGCAGCCGAATGAGTTTTAGCAATCAGCCCCAGCATTTT.

This clonotype was counted a few times. The chain combines TRBV3-1 with TRBJ1-3; TRBD1 might be the D (5 bases). Trimming pared 4 bases from V and 5 bases from J, leaving 12 bases between. This CDR3 has 14 residues. Looked up from germline, CDR1 is LGHDT and CDR2 is YNNKEL (reference sequence). CDR3 amino acids: CASSPGTSRNTIYF. Written as DNA, the CDR3 is TGTGCCAGCAGCCCCGGGACCTCAAGAAACACCATATATTTT.

The rearrangement uses TRBV7-9 and TRBJ1-5; 7 nucleotides align to TRBD1. The CDR3 consists of 15 residues. Germline-derived CDR1 and CDR2 are SEHNR and FQNEAQ (reference sequence). V lost 4 bases and J lost 4; bases outside the gene matches: 7. For the CDR3, the DNA is TGTGCCAGCAGCTCCGGACAGGCACCTAATCAGCCCCAGCATTTT. Its protein product is CASSSGQAPNQPQHF.

The sample holds many counts of this clonotype. The chain joins TRBV12-3 or TRBV12-4 to TRBJ1-5, with D possibly being TRBD1 (5 bases). Trimming cost V 5 bases and J 5 bases, with 19 bases left between them. The CDR3 contains 16 residues. Here the CDR3 reads CASSVDISAGHQPQHF. The CDR3, as DNA: TGTGCCAGCAGTGTGGACATCTCGGCTGGCCATCAGCCCCAGCATTTT.

The table lists this clonotype with a few counts. The chain recombines TRBV19 with TRBJ2-6; 9 bases are shared with TRBD2. This CDR3 has 16 residues. Germline CDR1 and CDR2: LNHDA and SQIVND (reference sequence). Trimming cost V 4 bases and J 0 bases; bases outside gene matches: 1. The CDR3 coding sequence is TGTGCCAGTAGTAAAGCGGGGGGCTCTGGGGCCAACGTCCTGACTTTC. This gives the protein CASSKAGGSGANVLTF.

This chain links TRBV24-1 with TRBJ1-1, with a tentative D call TRBD1 (6 bases). This CDR3 contains 13 residues. Trimming removed 2 bases from V and 5 bases from J, with 8 bases in between. CDR1 is KGHDR, CDR2 SFDVKD, per germline. The CDR3 reads CATSDSGQTEAFF. In nucleotides, the CDR3 is TGTGCCACCAGTGATTCCGGACAGACTGAAGCTTTCTTT.